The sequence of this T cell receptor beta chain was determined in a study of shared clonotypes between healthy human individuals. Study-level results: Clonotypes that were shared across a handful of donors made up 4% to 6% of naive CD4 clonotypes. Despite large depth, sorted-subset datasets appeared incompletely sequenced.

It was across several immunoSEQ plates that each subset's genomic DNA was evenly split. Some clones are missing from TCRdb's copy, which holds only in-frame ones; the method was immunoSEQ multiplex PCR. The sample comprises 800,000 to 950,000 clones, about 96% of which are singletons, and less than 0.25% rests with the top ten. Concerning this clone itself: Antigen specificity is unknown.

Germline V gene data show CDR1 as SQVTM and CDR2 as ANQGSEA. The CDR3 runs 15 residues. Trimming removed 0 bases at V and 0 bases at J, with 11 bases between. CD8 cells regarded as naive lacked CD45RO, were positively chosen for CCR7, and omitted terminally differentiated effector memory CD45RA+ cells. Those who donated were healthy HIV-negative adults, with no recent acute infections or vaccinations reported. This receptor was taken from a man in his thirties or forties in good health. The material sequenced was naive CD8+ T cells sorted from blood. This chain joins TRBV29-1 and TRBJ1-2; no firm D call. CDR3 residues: CSVEDREDPNYGYTF. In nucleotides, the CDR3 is TGCAGCGTTGAAGATCGGGAGGATCCTAACTATGGCTACACCTTC.